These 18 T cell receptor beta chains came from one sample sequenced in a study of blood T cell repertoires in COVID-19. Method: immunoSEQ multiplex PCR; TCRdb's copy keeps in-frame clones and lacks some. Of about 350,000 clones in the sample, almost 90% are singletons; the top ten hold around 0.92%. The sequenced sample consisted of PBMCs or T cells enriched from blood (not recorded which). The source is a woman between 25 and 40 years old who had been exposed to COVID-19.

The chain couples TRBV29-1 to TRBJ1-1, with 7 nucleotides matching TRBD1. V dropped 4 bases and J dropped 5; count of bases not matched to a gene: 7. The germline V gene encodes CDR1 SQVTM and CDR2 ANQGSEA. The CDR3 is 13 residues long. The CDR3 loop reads CSVAGRGRTEAFF. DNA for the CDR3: TGCAGCGTTGCCGGCAGGGGGAGGACTGAAGCTTTCTTT.

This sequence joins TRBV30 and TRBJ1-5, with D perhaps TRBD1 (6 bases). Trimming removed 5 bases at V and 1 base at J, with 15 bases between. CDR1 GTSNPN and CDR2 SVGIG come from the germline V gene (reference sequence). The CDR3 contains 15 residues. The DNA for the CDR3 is TGTGCCTGGGCACGGGGGGGCTACAGCAATCAGCCCCAGCATTTT. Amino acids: CAWARGGYSNQPQHF.

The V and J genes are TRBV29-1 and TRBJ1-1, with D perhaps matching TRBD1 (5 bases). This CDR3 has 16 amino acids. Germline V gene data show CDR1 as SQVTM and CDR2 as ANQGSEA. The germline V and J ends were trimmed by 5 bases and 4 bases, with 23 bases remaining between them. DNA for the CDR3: TGCAGCGTTCGTGACCCCTGGGGGGGAGGGACCACTGAAGCTTTCTTT. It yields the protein CSVRDPWGGGTTEAFF.

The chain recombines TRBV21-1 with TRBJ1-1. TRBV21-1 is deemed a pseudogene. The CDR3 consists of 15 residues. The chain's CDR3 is CASRECDASNTEAFF. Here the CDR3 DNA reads TGTGCCAGCCGAGAATGCGATGCCTCCAACACTGAAGCTTTCTTT.

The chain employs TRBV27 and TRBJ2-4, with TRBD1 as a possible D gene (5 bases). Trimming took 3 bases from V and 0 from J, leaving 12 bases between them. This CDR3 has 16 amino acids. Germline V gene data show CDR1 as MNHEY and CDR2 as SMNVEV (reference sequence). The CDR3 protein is CASSLTTELAKNIQYF. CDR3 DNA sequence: TGTGCCAGCAGTTTGACGACAGAACTAGCCAAAAACATTCAGTACTTC.

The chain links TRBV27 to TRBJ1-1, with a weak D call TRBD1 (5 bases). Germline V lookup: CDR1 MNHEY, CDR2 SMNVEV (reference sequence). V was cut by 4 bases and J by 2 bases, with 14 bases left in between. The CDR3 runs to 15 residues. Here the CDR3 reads CASSSYPGLNTEAFF. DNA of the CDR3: TGTGCCAGCAGTTCATATCCGGGACTTAACACTGAAGCTTTCTTT.

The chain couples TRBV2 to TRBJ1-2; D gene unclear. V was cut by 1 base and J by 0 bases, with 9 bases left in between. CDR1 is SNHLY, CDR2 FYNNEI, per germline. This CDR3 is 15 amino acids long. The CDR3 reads CASSEGKGANYGYTF. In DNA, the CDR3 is TGTGCCAGCAGTGAAGGGAAGGGAGCTAACTATGGCTACACCTTC. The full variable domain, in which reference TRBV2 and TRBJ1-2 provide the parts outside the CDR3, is EPEVTQTPSHQVTQMGQEVILRCVPISNHLYFYWYRQILGQKVEFLVSFYNNEISEKSEIFDDQFSVERPDGSNFTLKIRSTKLEDSAMYFCASSEGKGANYGYTFGSGTRLTVV.

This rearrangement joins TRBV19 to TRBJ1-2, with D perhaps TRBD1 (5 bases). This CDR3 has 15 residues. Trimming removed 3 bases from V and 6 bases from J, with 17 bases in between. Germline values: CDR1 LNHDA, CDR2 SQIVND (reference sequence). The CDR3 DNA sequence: TGTGCCAGTAGTATTCCCGGGGGATTAGTGGATGGCTACACCTTC. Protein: CASSIPGGLVDGYTF. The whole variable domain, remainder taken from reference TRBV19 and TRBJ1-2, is DGGITQSPKYLFRKEGQNVTLSCEQNLNHDAMYWYRQDPGQGLRLIYYSQIVNDFQKGDIAEGYSVSREKKESFPLTVTSAQKNPTAFYLCASSIPGGLVDGYTFGSGTRLTVV.

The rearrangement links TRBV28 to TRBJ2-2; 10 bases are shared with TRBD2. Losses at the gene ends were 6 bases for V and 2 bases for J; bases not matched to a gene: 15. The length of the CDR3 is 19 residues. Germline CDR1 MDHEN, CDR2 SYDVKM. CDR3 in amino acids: CASRPTLLAGRTNTGELFF. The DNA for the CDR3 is TGTGCCAGCAGACCGACCCTACTAGCGGGACGTACCAACACCGGGGAGCTGTTTTTT. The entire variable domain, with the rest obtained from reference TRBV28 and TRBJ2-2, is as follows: DVKVTQSSRYLVKRTGEKVFLECVQDMDHENMFWYRQDPGLGLRLIYFSYDVKMKEKGDIPEGYSVSREKKERFSLILESASTNQTSMYLCASRPTLLAGRTNTGELFFGEGSRLTVL.

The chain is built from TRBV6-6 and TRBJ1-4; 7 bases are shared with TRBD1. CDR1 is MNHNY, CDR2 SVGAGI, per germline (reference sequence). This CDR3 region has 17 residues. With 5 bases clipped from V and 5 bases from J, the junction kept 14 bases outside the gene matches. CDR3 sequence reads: CASSLQVVGTANEKLFF. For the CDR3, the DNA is TGTGCCAGCAGTCTCCAGGTGGTGGGGACAGCCAATGAAAAACTGTTTTTT.

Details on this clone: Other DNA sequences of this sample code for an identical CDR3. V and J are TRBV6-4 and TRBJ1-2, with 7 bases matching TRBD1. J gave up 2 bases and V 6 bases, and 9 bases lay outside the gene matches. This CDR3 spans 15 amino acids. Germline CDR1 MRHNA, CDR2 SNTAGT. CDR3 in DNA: TGTGCCAGCAGGGTACAGGGGAAGGGAAACTATGGCTACACCTTC. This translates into CASRVQGKGNYGYTF.

The CDR3 reads CATSSGTGLIKNIQYF. The DNA of the CDR3 is TGTGCCACCAGCAGTGGAACAGGTTTAATCAAAAACATTCAGTACTTC. The genes are TRBV15 and TRBJ2-4; possibly TRBD1 for D (5 bases). This CDR3 region has 16 residues. The germline V gene encodes CDR1 LNHNV and CDR2 YYDKDF (reference sequence). The V gene lost 3 bases and the J gene lost 3 bases, with 15 bases spanning the gap. Variable domain in full (rest from reference TRBV15 and TRBJ2-4): DAMVIQNPRYQVTQFGKPVTLSCSQTLNHNVMYWYQQKSSQAPKLLFHYYDKDFNNEADTPDNFQSRRPNTSFCFLDIRSPGLGDTAMYLCATSSGTGLIKNIQYFGAGTRLSVL.

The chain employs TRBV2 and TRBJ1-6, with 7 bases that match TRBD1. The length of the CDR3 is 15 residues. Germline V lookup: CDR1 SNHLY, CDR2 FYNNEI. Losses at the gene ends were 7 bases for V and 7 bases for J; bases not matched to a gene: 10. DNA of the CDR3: TGTGCCAGCAATTTGATGACAGGGACCAATTCACCCCTCCACTTT. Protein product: CASNLMTGTNSPLHF.

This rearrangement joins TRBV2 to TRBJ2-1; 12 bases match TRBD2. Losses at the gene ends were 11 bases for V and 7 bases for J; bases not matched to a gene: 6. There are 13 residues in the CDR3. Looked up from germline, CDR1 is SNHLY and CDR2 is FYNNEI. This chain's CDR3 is CAGRLAGENEQFF. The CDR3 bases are TGTGCCGGGCGACTAGCGGGAGAAAATGAGCAGTTCTTC.

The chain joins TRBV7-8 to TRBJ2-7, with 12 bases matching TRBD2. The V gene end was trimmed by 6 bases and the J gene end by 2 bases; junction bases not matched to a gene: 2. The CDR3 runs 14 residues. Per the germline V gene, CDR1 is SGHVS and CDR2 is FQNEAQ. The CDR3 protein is CASSWTSGTYEQYF. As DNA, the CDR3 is TGTGCCAGCAGTTGGACTAGCGGGACCTACGAGCAGTACTTC.

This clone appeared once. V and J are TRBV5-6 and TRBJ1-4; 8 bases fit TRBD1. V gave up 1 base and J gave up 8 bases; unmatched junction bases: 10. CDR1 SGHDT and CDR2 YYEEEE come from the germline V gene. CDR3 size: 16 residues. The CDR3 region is CASSLPRTGREEKLFF. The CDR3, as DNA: TGTGCCAGCAGCTTGCCCCGGACAGGGAGGGAAGAAAAACTGTTTTTT.

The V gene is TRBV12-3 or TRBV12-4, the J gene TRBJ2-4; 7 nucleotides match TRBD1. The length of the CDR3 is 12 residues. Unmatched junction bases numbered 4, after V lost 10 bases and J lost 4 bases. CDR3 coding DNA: TGTGCCATAGGGGGCTCAAAAAACATTCAGTACTTC. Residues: CAIGGSKNIQYF.

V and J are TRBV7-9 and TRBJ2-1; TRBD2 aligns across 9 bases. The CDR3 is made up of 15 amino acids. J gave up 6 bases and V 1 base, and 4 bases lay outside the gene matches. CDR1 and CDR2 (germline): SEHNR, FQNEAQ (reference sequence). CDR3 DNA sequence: TGTGCCAGCAGCTTAGTAGCGGGAGAGGTCAATGAGCAGTTCTTC. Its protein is CASSLVAGEVNEQFF. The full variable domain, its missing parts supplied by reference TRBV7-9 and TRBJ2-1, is DTGVSQNPRHKITKRGQNVTFRCDPISEHNRLYWYRQTLGQGPEFLTYFQNEAQLEKSRLLSDRFSAERPKGSFSTLEIQRTEQGDSAMYLCASSLVAGEVNEQFFGPGTRLTVL.